Listed here are 19 T cell receptor beta chains from one sample, sequenced in a study of beta chain features in type 1 diabetes. No antigen is known for these receptors. Reverse transcription of all isolated RNA meant that expressed TCRB transcripts were sequenced. Clones were sequenced by immunoSEQ multiplex PCR, and TCRdb holds only the in-frame ones, with some missing. The sample comprises some 160,000 clones, around 8.6% of which are singletons, and approximately 0.56% rests with the top ten. Findings and limits, study-wide: Moderate yet significant TCRB CDR3 shortening was seen in Type 1 diabetes patients in all four CD4+ subsets.

Sequenced: central memory CD4+ T cells from blood. The receptor set was obtained from a woman aged 18 to 35 with type 1 diabetes.

There are a few counts of this clone. This chain links TRBV7-7 with TRBJ1-1, with D possibly TRBD1 on 6 matching bases. The CDR3 covers 14 residues. Germline lookup yields CDR1 SSHAT and CDR2 FNYEAQ (reference sequence). The V and J ends lost 5 bases and 3 bases respectively, with 13 bases between them. This CDR3 reads CASSRNPGDTEAFF. The CDR3 coding sequence is TGTGCCAGCAGCCGGAACCCAGGGGACACTGAAGCTTTCTTT.

This clone was observed many times. This chain joins TRBV18 and TRBJ1-2; D uncertain. The CDR3 totals 12 residues. The germline V and J ends were trimmed by 4 bases and 4 bases, with 7 bases remaining between them. Germline CDR1 and CDR2: KGHSH and LQKENI. The CDR3 loop reads CASSLGLYGYTF. CDR3 sequence (DNA): TGTGCCAGCTCACTCGGACTCTATGGCTACACCTTC. Full variable domain (missing parts from reference TRBV18 and TRBJ1-2): NAGVMQNPRHLVRRRGQEARLRCSPMKGHSHVYWYRQLPEEGLKFMVYLQKENIIDESGMPKERFSAEFPKEGPSILRIQQVVRGDSAAYFCASSLGLYGYTFGSGTRLTVV.

This chain uses TRBV5-1 with TRBJ2-7; 8 bases match TRBD2. In germline, CDR1 is SGHRS, CDR2 YFSETQ. The CDR3 has 15 residues. V lost 2 bases, J lost 3 bases, and 7 bases stayed unmatched. The CDR3 coding sequence is TGCGCCAGCAGCTTTATTTCCGGGACTAGCTACGAGCAGTACTTC. It codes for CASSFISGTSYEQYF.

This clone was seen at least ten times. Additional DNA sequences in this sample encode the identical CDR3. The rearrangement joins TRBV29-1 to TRBJ2-1; the D gene is possibly TRBD1 (6 bases). Trimming stripped 4 bases from V and 5 bases from J, with 9 bases between. Germline CDR1 and CDR2: SQVTM and ANQGSEA. There are 12 residues in the CDR3. CDR3 in amino acids: CSVGQGNNEQFF. The DNA for the CDR3 is TGCAGCGTTGGGCAGGGGAACAATGAGCAGTTCTTC.

The chain uses TRBV18 and TRBJ2-1; D not certain. The germline gives CDR1 KGHSH, CDR2 LQKENI. This CDR3 is 12 amino acids long. V shed 2 bases and J shed 8 bases, with 7 bases lying between them. CDR3 DNA: TGTGCCAGCTCACCATGGGCCGATGAGCAGTTCTTC. Protein product: CASSPWADEQFF. Full variable domain (remainder filled in from reference TRBV18 and TRBJ2-1): NAGVMQNPRHLVRRRGQEARLRCSPMKGHSHVYWYRQLPEEGLKFMVYLQKENIIDESGMPKERFSAEFPKEGPSILRIQQVVRGDSAAYFCASSPWADEQFFGPGTRLTVL.

V gene TRBV7-2 combines with J gene TRBJ2-3; 7 bases align to TRBD2. CDR1 and CDR2 (germline): SGHTA, FQGNSA. The CDR3 is 16 residues long. The ends lost 2 bases at V and 3 bases at J; junction bases unmatched: 8. CDR3 in amino acids: CASSLFGGSSTDTQYF. For the CDR3, the DNA is TGTGCCAGCAGCTTATTCGGCGGGAGTTCGACAGATACGCAGTATTTT.

This clone was counted a few times. This chain joins TRBV4-3 and TRBJ1-5, with TRBD1 identical over 9 bases. Germline V gene lookup returns CDR1 LGHNA and CDR2 YSLEER. Trimming cost V 4 bases and J 2 bases; bases outside gene matches: 18. This CDR3 is 20 amino acids long. The CDR3 loop is CASSRLYSGQGSSGNQPQHF. For the CDR3, the DNA is TGCGCCAGCAGCCGACTCTACTCGGGACAGGGTAGTTCAGGCAATCAGCCCCAGCATTTT.

CDR3 bases: TGCGCCAGCAGGATCAGGGGTGATAACACCGGGGAGCTGTTTTTT. Residues: CASRIRGDNTGELFF. The genes are TRBV5-1 and TRBJ2-2; TRBD1 might be the D (6 bases). Between the trimmed V and J ends, which lost 5 bases and 2 bases, there was a span of 13 bases. The germline V gene has CDR1 SGHRS and CDR2 YFSETQ. The CDR3 extends over 15 amino acids.

The chain links TRBV7-2 to TRBJ1-5, with D hard to call. The CDR3 covers 14 residues. V was trimmed by 5 bases and J by 6 bases, leaving 14 bases between them. CDR1 is SGHTA and CDR2 is FQGNSA in the germline V gene. As DNA, the CDR3 is TGTGCCAGCAGCCCAGGACTCGTAACTCAGCCCCAGCATTTT. Its protein product is CASSPGLVTQPQHF.

This clone was seen only a few times. The chain combines TRBV5-4 with TRBJ2-3, with 13 positions matching TRBD2. Germline V gene sequence: CDR1 SGHNT, CDR2 YYREEE (reference sequence). V lost 2 bases to trimming and J lost 5 bases; unmatched junction nucleotides: 11. The CDR3 loop spans 18 amino acids. CDR3 bases: TGTGCCAGCAGCTTAAATATCGGGACTAGCGGGACCAAAGATACGCAGTATTTT. Residues: CASSLNIGTSGTKDTQYF.

This clone came up a few times. J is TRBJ2-5 and V is TRBV2, with TRBD2 matching over 7 bases. J lost 2 bases, V lost 4 bases, and 10 bases had no gene match. Germline CDR1 reads SNHLY; CDR2 reads FYNNEI. The CDR3 is made up of 16 amino acids. This CDR3 reads CASSGGGFGGQETQYF. DNA of the CDR3: TGTGCCAGCAGTGGGGGGGGGTTTGGCGGGCAAGAGACCCAGTACTTC. The full variable domain, completed using reference TRBV2 and TRBJ2-5, is EPEVTQTPSHQVTQMGQEVILRCVPISNHLYFYWYRQILGQKVEFLVSFYNNEISEKSEIFDDQFSVERPDGSNFTLKIRSTKLEDSAMYFCASSGGGFGGQETQYFGPGTRLLVL.

The chain is built from TRBV11-3 and TRBJ2-7; 7 nucleotides agree with TRBD2. The CDR3 spans 15 residues. V shed 3 bases, J shed 3 bases, and the junction held 8 bases outside the gene matches. Germline-derived CDR1 and CDR2 are SGHNT and YENEEA. The CDR3 sequence: CASSFGGRYRYEQYF. In DNA form, the CDR3 reads TGTGCCAGCAGCTTCGGGGGGAGGTACCGCTACGAGCAGTACTTC.

This clone appeared a few times. The chain carries TRBV11-2 and TRBJ2-5, with 12 bases lining up with TRBD2. Judging by the DNA end, TRBJ2-7 fits better; the J call may be wrong. This CDR3 is built from 15 residues. The germline CDR1 and CDR2 sequences are SGHAT and FQNNGV. The CDR3 here is CASSSTTSGGYEQYF. The DNA of the CDR3 is TGTGCCAGCAGCTCGACGACTAGCGGGGGATACGAGCAGTACTTC.

The CDR3 coding sequence is TGTGCCAGCAGCTTCCTAGCGGAGCCTTACGAGCAGTACTTC. This codes for CASSFLAEPYEQYF. The chain recombines TRBV5-6 with TRBJ2-7; 7 nucleotides align to TRBD2. The V segment lost 2 bases and the J segment 4 bases; nucleotides outside the gene matches: 6. This CDR3 region has 14 residues. Looked up from germline, CDR1 is SGHDT and CDR2 is YYEEEE.

This clone was seen a few times. This chain links TRBV2 with TRBJ1-2; D gene ambiguous. Germline loops: CDR1 SNHLY, CDR2 FYNNEI. Between the trimmed V and J ends, which lost 8 bases and 0 bases, there was a span of 7 bases. CDR3 length: 12 residues. CDR3 sequence reads: CASGSTNYGYTF. CDR3 nucleotides: TGTGCCAGCGGGAGTACTAACTATGGCTACACCTTC.

V gene TRBV10-3 combines with J gene TRBJ2-2, with 9 nucleotides matching TRBD1. The junction had 8 bases not matched to a gene; V was cut back by 10 bases and J by 2 bases. CDR1 and CDR2 from the germline V gene are ENHRY and SYGVKD. The CDR3 has 15 residues. Here the CDR3 reads CATKAQGANTGELFF. The DNA for the CDR3 is TGTGCCACCAAGGCACAGGGGGCTAACACCGGGGAGCTGTTTTTT.

V usage is TRBV25-1 and J usage is TRBJ2-7; perhaps TRBD1 as D (6 bases). The V gene's germline CDR1 is MGHDK and CDR2 SYGVNS. This CDR3 is 13 amino acids long. V was pared by 4 bases and J by 4 bases, with 11 bases between. Written as DNA, the CDR3 is TGTGCCAGCAGTGTACAGGGTGGGTACGAGCAGTACTTC. It encodes CASSVQGGYEQYF.

In DNA form, the CDR3 reads TGTGCCAGCACCCAGGGGGGCGGGACCTACGAGCAGTACTTC. Amino acid sequence: CASTQGGGTYEQYF. V is TRBV5-4 and J is TRBJ2-7; maybe TRBD1 (7 bases). The CDR3 is 14 residues long. V shed 6 bases and J shed 2 bases, with 15 bases lying between them. Germline V lookup: CDR1 SGHNT, CDR2 YYREEE (reference sequence).

A few counts support this clone. The gene calls are TRBV7-2 and TRBJ2-5; 9 bases agree with TRBD2. V gave up 6 bases and J gave up 3 bases; unmatched junction bases: 2. CDR1 is SGHTA and CDR2 is FQGNSA in the germline V gene. The CDR3 spans 13 residues. CDR3 DNA: TGTGCCAGCAGGACTAGCGGCAAAGAGACCCAGTACTTC. Residues: CASRTSGKETQYF.